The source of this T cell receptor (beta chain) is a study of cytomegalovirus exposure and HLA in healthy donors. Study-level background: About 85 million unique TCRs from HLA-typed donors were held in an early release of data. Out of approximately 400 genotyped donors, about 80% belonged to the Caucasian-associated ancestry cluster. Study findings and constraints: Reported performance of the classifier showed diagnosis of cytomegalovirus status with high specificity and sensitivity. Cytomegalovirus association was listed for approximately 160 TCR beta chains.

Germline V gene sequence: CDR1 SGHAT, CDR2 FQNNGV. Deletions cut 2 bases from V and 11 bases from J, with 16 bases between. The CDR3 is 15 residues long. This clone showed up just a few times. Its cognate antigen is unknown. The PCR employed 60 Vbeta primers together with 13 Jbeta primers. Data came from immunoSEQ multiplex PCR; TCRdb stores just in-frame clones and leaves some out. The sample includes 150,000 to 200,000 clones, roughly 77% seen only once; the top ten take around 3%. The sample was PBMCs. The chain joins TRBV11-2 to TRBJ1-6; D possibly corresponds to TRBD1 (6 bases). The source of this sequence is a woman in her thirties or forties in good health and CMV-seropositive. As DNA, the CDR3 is TGTGCCAGCAGCTTATTAACAGGGATTGTTCCACCCCTCCACTTT. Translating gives CASSLLTGIVPPLHF.